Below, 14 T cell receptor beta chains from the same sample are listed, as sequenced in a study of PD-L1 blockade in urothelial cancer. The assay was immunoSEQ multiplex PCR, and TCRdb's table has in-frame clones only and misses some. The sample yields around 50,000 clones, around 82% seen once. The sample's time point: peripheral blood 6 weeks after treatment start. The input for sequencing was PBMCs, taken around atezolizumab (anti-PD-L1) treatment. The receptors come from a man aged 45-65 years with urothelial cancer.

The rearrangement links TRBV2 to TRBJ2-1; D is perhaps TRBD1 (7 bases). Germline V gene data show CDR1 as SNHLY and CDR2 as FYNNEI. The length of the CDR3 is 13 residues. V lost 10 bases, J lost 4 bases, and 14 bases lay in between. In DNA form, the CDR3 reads TGTGCCACCCCAGGGGGGTCTTACAATGAGCAGTTCTTC. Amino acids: CATPGGSYNEQFF. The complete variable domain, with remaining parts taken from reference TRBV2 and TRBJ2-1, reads EPEVTQTPSHQVTQMGQEVILRCVPISNHLYFYWYRQILGQKVEFLVSFYNNEISEKSEIFDDQFSVERPDGSNFTLKIRSTKLEDSAMYFCATPGGSYNEQFFGPGTRLTVL.

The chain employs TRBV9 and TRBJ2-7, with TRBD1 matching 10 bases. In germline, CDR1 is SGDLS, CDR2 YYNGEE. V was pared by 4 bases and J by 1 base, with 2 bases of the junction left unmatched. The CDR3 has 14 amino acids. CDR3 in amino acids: CASSQGQGSYEQYF. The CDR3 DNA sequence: TGTGCCAGCAGCCAGGGACAGGGGTCCTACGAGCAGTACTTC.

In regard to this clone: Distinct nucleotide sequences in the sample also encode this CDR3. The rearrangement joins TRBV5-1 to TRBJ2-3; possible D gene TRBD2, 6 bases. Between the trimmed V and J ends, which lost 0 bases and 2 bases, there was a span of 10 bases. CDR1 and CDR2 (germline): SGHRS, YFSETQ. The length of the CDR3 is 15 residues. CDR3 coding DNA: TGCGCCAGCAGCTTGGAACTAGCTTCCACAGATACGCAGTATTTT. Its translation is CASSLELASTDTQYF.

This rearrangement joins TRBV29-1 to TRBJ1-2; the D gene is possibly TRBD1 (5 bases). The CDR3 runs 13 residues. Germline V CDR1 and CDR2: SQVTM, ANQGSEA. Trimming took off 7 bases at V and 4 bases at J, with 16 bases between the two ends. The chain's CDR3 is CSAQGLGPYGYTF. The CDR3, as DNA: TGCAGCGCACAAGGGTTGGGGCCCTATGGCTACACCTTC.

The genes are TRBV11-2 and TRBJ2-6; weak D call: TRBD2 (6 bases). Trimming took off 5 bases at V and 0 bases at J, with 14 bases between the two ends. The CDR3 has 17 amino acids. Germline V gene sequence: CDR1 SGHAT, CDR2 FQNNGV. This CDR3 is CASSQGLLSSGANVLTF. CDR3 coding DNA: TGTGCCAGCAGCCAGGGACTCCTGTCCTCTGGGGCCAACGTCCTGACTTTC.

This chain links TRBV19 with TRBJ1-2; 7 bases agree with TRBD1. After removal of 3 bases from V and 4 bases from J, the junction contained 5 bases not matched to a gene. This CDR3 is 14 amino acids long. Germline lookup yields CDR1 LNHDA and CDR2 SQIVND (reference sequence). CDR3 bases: TGTGCCAGTAGTATTTTAGCAGGGGGCTATGGCTACACCTTC. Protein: CASSILAGGYGYTF.

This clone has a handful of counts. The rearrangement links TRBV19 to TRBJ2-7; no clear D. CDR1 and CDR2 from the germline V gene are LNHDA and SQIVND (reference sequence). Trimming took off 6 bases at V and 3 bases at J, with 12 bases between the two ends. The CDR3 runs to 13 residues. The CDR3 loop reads CASSAGAFYEQYF. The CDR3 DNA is TGTGCCAGTAGCGCCGGAGCCTTCTACGAGCAGTACTTC.

CDR3 DNA sequence: TGTGCTAGTGGTGAGTTGAATTCACCCCTCCACTTT. Translated: CASGELNSPLHF. The V gene is TRBV12-5, the J gene TRBJ1-6; no firm D call. The CDR3 runs 12 residues. V was pared by 5 bases and J by 7 bases, with 6 bases between. Germline lookup yields CDR1 LGHNT and CDR2 FRNRAP.

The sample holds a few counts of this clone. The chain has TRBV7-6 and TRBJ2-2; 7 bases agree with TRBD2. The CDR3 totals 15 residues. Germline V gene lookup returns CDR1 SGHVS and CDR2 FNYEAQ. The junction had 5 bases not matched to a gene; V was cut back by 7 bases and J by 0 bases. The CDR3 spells CASTGGPANTGELFF. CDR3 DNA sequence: TGTGCCAGCACGGGGGGACCCGCGAACACCGGGGAGCTGTTTTTT.

For the CDR3, the DNA is TGCGCCAGCAGCTTATACCAGGGAACCGGGGAGCTGTTTTTT. This encodes CASSLYQGTGELFF. The chain carries TRBV5-1 and TRBJ2-2; maybe TRBD1 (5 bases). The CDR3 has 14 residues. The germline V and J ends were trimmed by 2 bases and 5 bases, with 10 bases remaining between them. CDR1 is SGHRS, CDR2 YFSETQ, per germline.

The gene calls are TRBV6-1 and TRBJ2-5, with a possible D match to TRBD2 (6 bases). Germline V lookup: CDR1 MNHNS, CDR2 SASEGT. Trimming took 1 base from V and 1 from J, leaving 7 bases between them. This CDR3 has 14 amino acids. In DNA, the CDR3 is TGTGCCAGCAGTGAAGGCGGGACCCAAGAGACCCAGTACTTC. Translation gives CASSEGGTQETQYF.

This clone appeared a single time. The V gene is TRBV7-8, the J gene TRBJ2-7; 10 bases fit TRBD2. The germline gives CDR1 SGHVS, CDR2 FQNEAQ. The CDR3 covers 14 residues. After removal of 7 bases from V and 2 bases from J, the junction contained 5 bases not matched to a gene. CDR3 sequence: CASTIAGGTYEQYF. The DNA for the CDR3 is TGTGCCAGCACCATAGCGGGAGGCACCTACGAGCAGTACTTC.

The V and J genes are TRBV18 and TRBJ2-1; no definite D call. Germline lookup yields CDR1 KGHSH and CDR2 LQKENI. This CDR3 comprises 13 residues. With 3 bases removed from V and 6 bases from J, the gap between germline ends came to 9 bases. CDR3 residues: CASSPPSVNEQFF. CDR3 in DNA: TGTGCCAGCTCACCCCCGTCAGTCAATGAGCAGTTCTTC.

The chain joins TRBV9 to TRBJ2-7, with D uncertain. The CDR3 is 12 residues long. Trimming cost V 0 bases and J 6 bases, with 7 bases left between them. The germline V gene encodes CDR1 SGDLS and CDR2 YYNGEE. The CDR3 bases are TGTGCCAGCAGCGTAGGAGCCGGCGAGCAGTACTTC. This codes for CASSVGAGEQYF.